This T cell receptor beta chain was documented in a study of cytomegalovirus exposure and HLA in healthy donors. For the study at large: Drawn from HLA-typed donors, around 85 million unique TCRs were held in an early data release.

CDR3 size: 13 residues. V was pared by 2 bases and J by 6 bases, with 8 bases between. The germline V gene has CDR1 WSHSY and CDR2 SAAADI. As to this clone: What it binds is unknown.

The PCR made use of 60 Vbeta and 13 Jbeta primers. TCRdb keeps only in-frame clones here, not all; method: immunoSEQ multiplex PCR. This table has under 90,000 clones, roughly 70% appearing once. Regarding the study as a whole: Solely CMV serostatus was available to characterize immune exposure.

Specimen: PBMCs. This TCR derives from a woman in her fifties or sixties in good health and CMV-seropositive. The chain has TRBV10-2 and TRBJ2-1, with D uncertain. The chain's CDR3 is CASSEKRGNEQFF. CDR3 DNA: TGCGCCAGCAGTGAGAAGAGAGGCAATGAGCAGTTCTTC.